This TCR beta chain was sequenced for a study of Ad26.COV2.S vaccination and SARS-CoV-2 variants. CDR1 and CDR2 from the germline V gene are SGHNT and YYREEE (reference sequence). V was cut by 4 bases and J by 4 bases, with 17 bases left in between. CDR3 length: 15 amino acids. TCRdb keeps only in-frame clones here, not all; method: immunoSEQ multiplex PCR. The sample lists roughly 420,000 clones, around 89% occurring once. Treatment denoted: around 19 received Ad26.COV2.S at low or high dose, single or two shots; 5 received placebo; per-sample allocation not given. Specimens were obtained on day 63 following the first vaccine or placebo injection.

The chain couples TRBV5-4 to TRBJ1-2; the D gene is possibly TRBD1 (6 bases). The sequence was collected from a person between 18 and 65 years old who received the Ad26.COV2.S COVID-19 vaccine or a placebo. The sequencing used peripheral blood, collected in a trial of Ad26.COV2.S vaccine versus placebo. The CDR3 sequence: CASSLPGGGVYGYTF. In DNA form, the CDR3 reads TGTGCCAGCAGCCTCCCGGGAGGGGGGGTCTATGGCTACACCTTC.